These 10 T cell receptor beta chains came from one sample sequenced in a study of somatic mutations in cytotoxic T cells in rheumatoid arthritis. TCRdb keeps only in-frame clones here, not all; method: immunoSEQ multiplex PCR. The sample gives about 18,000 clones, more than 65% of which show up once; 8% to 11% is in the top ten. Sample: CD8+ T cells sorted from blood. Source of these receptors: a woman in her forties or fifties in good health.

The chain employs TRBV5-4 and TRBJ2-7; D gene uncertain. Trimming removed 0 bases at V and 3 bases at J, with 7 bases between. CDR3 length equals 13 residues. Germline loops: CDR1 SGHNT, CDR2 YYREEE (reference sequence). The DNA of the CDR3 is TGTGCCAGCAGCTTGGGAACTCACTACGAGCAGTACTTC. It encodes CASSLGTHYEQYF.

This sequence joins TRBV15 and TRBJ2-6, with unresolved D. Trimming pared 1 base from V and 3 bases from J, leaving 4 bases between. Germline lookup yields CDR1 LNHNV and CDR2 YYDKDF (reference sequence). The CDR3 sequence is 14 residues long. The CDR3 coding sequence is TGTGCCACCAGCAGAGGGGGTGGGGCCAACGTCCTGACTTTC. Translating it yields CATSRGGGANVLTF.

The CDR3 coding sequence is TGTGCCAGCAGCTTGAGGGCAGGGGATAACACCGGGGAGCTGTTTTTT. This translates into CASSLRAGDNTGELFF. This chain uses TRBV7-9 with TRBJ2-2; TRBD1 is a possible D gene (6 bases). With 3 bases removed from V and 2 bases from J, the gap between germline ends came to 13 bases. The CDR3 runs 16 residues. The V gene's germline CDR1 is SEHNR and CDR2 FQNEAQ (reference sequence).

In its sample, this clone ranks as medium-sized. J is TRBJ1-6 and V is TRBV4-1, with D hard to call. Trimming cost V 8 bases and J 4 bases, with 21 bases left between them. The CDR3 contains 17 residues. Germline loops: CDR1 MGHRA, CDR2 YSYEKL. The CDR3 DNA follows: TGCGCCAGCCGAGCCCCCAACCGGGAAACTTATAATTCACCCCTCCACTTT. This gives the protein CASRAPNRETYNSPLHF.

This sequence joins TRBV7-9 and TRBJ2-2; a weak D match, TRBD2 (5 bases). Trimming removed 11 bases at V and 1 base at J, with 11 bases between. The CDR3 has 13 amino acids. Germline CDR1 SEHNR, CDR2 FQNEAQ (reference sequence). CDR3 protein: CAVLGRNTGELFF. Here the CDR3 DNA reads TGTGCCGTGCTGGGGAGGAACACCGGGGAGCTGTTTTTT.

The chain couples TRBV13 to TRBJ2-7, with no clear D. This CDR3 has 14 amino acids. Germline assignment: CDR1 PRHDT and CDR2 FYEKMQ (reference sequence). V shed 0 bases and J shed 1 base, with 7 bases lying between them. The CDR3 DNA reads as TGTGCCAGCAGCTTAGGGGCAGAGTCCTACGAGCAGTACTTC. The encoded protein is CASSLGAESYEQYF.

The V gene is TRBV27, the J gene TRBJ2-1; 7 nucleotides match TRBD1. Trimming took 8 bases from V and 11 from J; bases not matched to a gene: 9. Germline assignment: CDR1 MNHEY and CDR2 SMNVEV (reference sequence). The CDR3 totals 12 residues. The CDR3 is CASGLRQGQQFF. The CDR3 DNA sequence: TGTGCCAGCGGGCTCCGACAGGGCCAGCAGTTCTTC.

This sequence joins TRBV7-9 and TRBJ2-7; 8 bases map to TRBD1. Trimming took 6 bases from V and 3 from J; bases not matched to a gene: 4. The CDR3 covers 13 residues. Germline values: CDR1 SEHNR, CDR2 FQNEAQ (reference sequence). CDR3 DNA sequence: TGTGCCAGCAGATCTGGACAGGGCTACGAGCAGTACTTC. This gives the protein CASRSGQGYEQYF. Looking up the rest from reference TRBV7-9 and TRBJ2-7 gives the full variable domain: DTGVSQNPRHKITKRGQNVTFRCDPISEHNRLYWYRQTLGQGPEFLTYFQNEAQLEKSRLLSDRFSAERPKGSFSTLEIQRTEQGDSAMYLCASRSGQGYEQYFGPGTRLTVT.

The chain is built from TRBV19 and TRBJ2-3, with 10 bases identical to TRBD2. The CDR3 is 16 amino acids. The ends lost 6 bases at V and 4 bases at J; junction bases unmatched: 10. CDR1 is LNHDA, CDR2 SQIVND, per germline (reference sequence). The CDR3: CASRSPAGGPSDTQYF. In DNA form, the CDR3 reads TGTGCCAGTAGATCACCAGCGGGAGGGCCGTCAGATACGCAGTATTTT.

The rearrangement joins TRBV6-4 to TRBJ2-1; 9 bases match TRBD2. CDR1 is MRHNA and CDR2 is SNTAGT in the germline V gene. The CDR3 covers 15 residues. V gave up 1 base and J gave up 8 bases; unmatched junction bases: 6. This chain's CDR3 is CASSDFAGGIHEQFF. The CDR3 bases are TGTGCCAGCAGTGACTTTGCGGGGGGGATCCATGAGCAGTTCTTC.